These T cell receptor beta chains were read from a single sample in a study of blood T cell repertoires in COVID-19. The assay was immunoSEQ multiplex PCR, and TCRdb's table has in-frame clones only and misses some. The sample consists of a few hundred thousand clones, 84% of them appearing once. Sequencing was carried out using peripheral blood. Source of these receptors: a woman at least 80 years old with active or convalescent COVID-19. CDR3s include the opening cysteine and the closing phenylalanine or tryptophan. The D gene is left open where the match is weak. Where a row states a size, it is once, few, many or the class of an expanded clone; other rows omit it.

TRBJ2-2 | NA | TRBV27 | NA | CASSPRGGGELFF | TGTGCCAGCAGCCCCAGGGGCGGCGGGGAGCTGTTTTTT
TRBJ2-1 | NA | TRBV6-1 | NA | CASSESGHYYNEQFF | TGTGCCAGCAGTGAATCGGGACACTACTACAATGAGCAGTTCTTC
TRBJ2-7 | NA | TRBV5-1 | few | CASSLTLTDEQYF | TGCGCCAGCAGCTTAACACTTACAGACGAGCAGTACTTC
TRBJ2-1 | NA | TRBV30 | NA | CAWSTGSSYNEQFF | TGTGCCTGGAGTACGGGTAGCTCCTACAATGAGCAGTTCTTC
TRBJ2-1 | NA | TRBV5-1 | NA | CASSLEEGTLQFF | TGCGCCAGCAGCTTGGAAGAGGGGACTTTACAGTTCTTC
TRBJ2-7 | TRBD1 | TRBV27 | NA | CASSRTGGVGEQYF | TGTGCCAGCAGTCGGACAGGGGGCGTCGGGGAGCAGTACTTC
TRBJ1-1 | NA | TRBV29-1 | NA | CSVEGSGDAAFF | TGCAGCGTTGAGGGTTCAGGGGATGCAGCTTTCTTT
TRBJ2-3 | NA | TRBV12-5 | NA | CASGAGPQQRQYF | TGTGCTAGTGGTGCGGGACCCCAGCAAAGGCAGTATTTT
TRBJ1-1 | TRBD1 | TRBV5-6 | many | CASGQGGSVRAFF | TGTGCCAGCGGCCAAGGGGGCTCCGTGAGAGCTTTCTTT
TRBJ1-3 | TRBD1 | TRBV29-1 | NA | CSVLQGQNTIYF | TGCAGCGTCCTACAGGGACAGAACACCATATATTTT
TRBJ2-5 | TRBD2 | TRBV24-1 | NA | CATSESGGIQETQYF | TGTGCCACCAGTGAAAGCGGGGGGATCCAAGAGACCCAGTACTTC
TRBJ1-2 | TRBD1 | TRBV5-5 | once | CASSSGQGYYGYTF | TGTGCCAGCAGCTCGGGACAGGGGTACTATGGCTACACCTTC
TRBJ2-7 | TRBD2 | TRBV9 | NA | CASSASSGISYEQYF | TGTGCCAGCAGCGCCTCTAGCGGGATCTCCTACGAGCAGTACTTC
TRBJ2-7 | TRBD2 | TRBV7-2 | NA | CASSWLLSGREKIYEQYF | TGTGCCAGCAGCTGGCTCCTGAGCGGGAGAGAGAAAATCTACGAGCAGTACTTC
TRBJ1-4 | TRBD1 | TRBV3-1/TRBV3-2 | NA | CASSRDSSGEKLFF | TGTGCCAGCAGCCGGGACAGCTCGGGAGAAAAACTGTTTTTT
TRBJ1-6 | NA | TRBV5-1 | NA | CASSLADITNSLSLHF | TGCGCCAGCAGCCTGGCGGACATTACTAATTCACTCTCCCTCCACTTT
TRBJ2-7 | TRBD2 | TRBV18 | NA | CASSRNSGSPYEQYF | TGTGCCAGCTCACGGAACAGCGGGAGCCCCTACGAGCAGTACTTC
TRBJ1-2 | NA | TRBV15 | NA | CATSRDGRVGGYTF | TGTGCCACCAGCAGAGATGGGAGGGTCGGCGGCTACACCTTC
TRBJ1-5 | NA | TRBV18 | NA | CASSDAGDQPQHF | TGTGCCAGCTCAGACGCAGGTGATCAGCCCCAGCATTTT
TRBJ1-5 | NA | TRBV4-2 | NA | CASSQGTQGNQPQHF | TGTGCCAGCAGCCAAGGGACCCAGGGGAATCAGCCCCAGCATTTT
TRBJ2-7 | NA | TRBV4-3 | NA | CASSQEISYNEQYF | TGCGCCAGCAGCCAAGAAATATCTTACAACGAGCAGTACTTC
TRBJ1-4 | TRBD1 | TRBV11-3 | NA | CASSRTGVINEKLFF | TGTGCCAGCAGCCGCACAGGGGTGATCAATGAAAAACTGTTTTTT
TRBJ1-1 | TRBD1 | TRBV30 | NA | CAWSVGDRNTEAFF | TGTGCCTGGAGTGTAGGGGACAGGAACACTGAAGCTTTCTTT
TRBJ2-3 | NA | TRBV15 | NA | CATSRTVFFTQYF | TGTGCCACCAGCAGGACAGTATTTTTTACGCAGTATTTT
TRBJ2-1 | TRBD2 | TRBV6-5 | NA | CASRSGGAYNEQFF | TGTGCCAGCAGGAGCGGGGGGGCCTACAATGAGCAGTTCTTC
TRBJ1-1 | NA | TRBV6-5 | NA | CASSFFPDTEAFF | TGTGCCAGCAGTTTCTTCCCCGACACTGAAGCTTTCTTT
TRBJ2-1 | TRBD2 | TRBV5-1 | once | CASSLTLAGDREQFF | TGCGCCAGCAGCTTGACCCTAGCGGGAGATCGTGAGCAGTTCTTC
TRBJ1-1 | NA | TRBV2 | NA | CASSPRGNTEAFF | TGTGCCAGCAGCCCACGGGGGAACACTGAAGCTTTCTTT
TRBJ2-3 | TRBD2 | TRBV3-1/TRBV3-2 | NA | CASSQESSGGGEWSTDTQYF | TGTGCCAGCAGCCAAGAATCTAGCGGGGGGGGTGAGTGGAGCACAGATACGCAGTATTTT
TRBJ1-2 | TRBD1 | TRBV29-1 | NA | CSVPRQGVLPYGYTF | TGCAGCGTGCCCAGACAGGGGGTCTTACCCTATGGCTACACCTTC
TRBJ1-1 | NA | TRBV6-1 | NA | CASSDWGGASFF | TGTGCCAGCAGTGATTGGGGGGGGGCTTCTTTCTTT
TRBJ2-2 | NA | TRBV3-1/TRBV3-2 | NA | CASSFRITGELFF | TGTGCCAGCAGCTTCCGTATCACCGGGGAGCTGTTTTTT
TRBJ2-7 | TRBD1 | TRBV11-3 | NA | CASSLRLQGDREQYF | TGTGCCAGCAGCCTGAGATTACAGGGGGATCGCGAGCAGTACTTC